This TCR beta chain originates from a study of graft-versus-host responses after intestinal transplantation. General study points: Elevated graft-versus-host to host-versus-graft clonal ratios in allografts were recorded for patients with graft-donor T cell macrochimerism.

With 5 bases removed from V and 9 bases from J, the gap between germline ends came to 17 bases. Germline lookup yields CDR1 MNHEY and CDR2 SMNVEV (reference sequence). This CDR3 has 14 amino acids. Concerning this clone: Its specificity is not known.

The protocol was immunoSEQ multiplex PCR, while the TCRdb copy is restricted to in-frame clones and leaves out a portion. The data hold tens of thousands of clones, with 90% to 95% observed a single time. The sequencing here drew on unstimulated CD8+ T cells sorted from spleen or lymph node cells, taken before intestinal transplant. The sequence derives from a human donor who received an intestinal transplant. This chain connects TRBV27 to TRBJ2-1; tentative D call: TRBD2 (6 bases). CDR3 DNA: TGTGCCAGCAGTGTTACTAGCAGGAGGAGTGAGCAGTTCTTC. Protein product: CASSVTSRRSEQFF.